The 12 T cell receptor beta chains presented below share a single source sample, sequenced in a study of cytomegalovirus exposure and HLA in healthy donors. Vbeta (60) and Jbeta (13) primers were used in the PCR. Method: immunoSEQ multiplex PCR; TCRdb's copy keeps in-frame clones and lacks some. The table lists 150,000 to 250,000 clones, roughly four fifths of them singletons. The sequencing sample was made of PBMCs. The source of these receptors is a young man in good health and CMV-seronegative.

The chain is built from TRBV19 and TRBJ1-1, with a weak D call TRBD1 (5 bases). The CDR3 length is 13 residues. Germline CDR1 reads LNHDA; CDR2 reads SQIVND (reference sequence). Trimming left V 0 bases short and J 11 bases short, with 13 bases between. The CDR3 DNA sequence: TGTGCCAGTAGTATAGATCAAGGGGCCCGGGCTTTCTTT. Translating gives CASSIDQGARAFF.

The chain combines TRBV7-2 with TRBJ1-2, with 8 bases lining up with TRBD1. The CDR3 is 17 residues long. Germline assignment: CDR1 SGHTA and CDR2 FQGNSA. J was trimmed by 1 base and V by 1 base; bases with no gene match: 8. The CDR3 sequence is CASSLEAGGPFNYGYTF. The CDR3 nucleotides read TGTGCCAGCAGCTTAGAGGCAGGGGGCCCCTTTAACTATGGCTACACCTTC.

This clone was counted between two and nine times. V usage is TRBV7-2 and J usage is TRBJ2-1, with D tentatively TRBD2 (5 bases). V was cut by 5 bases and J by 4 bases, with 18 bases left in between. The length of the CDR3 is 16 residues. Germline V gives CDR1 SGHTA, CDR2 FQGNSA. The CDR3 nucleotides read TGTGCCAGCAGCCCTCAAAGCGGTCCTCCGTACAATGAGCAGTTCTTC. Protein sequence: CASSPQSGPPYNEQFF.

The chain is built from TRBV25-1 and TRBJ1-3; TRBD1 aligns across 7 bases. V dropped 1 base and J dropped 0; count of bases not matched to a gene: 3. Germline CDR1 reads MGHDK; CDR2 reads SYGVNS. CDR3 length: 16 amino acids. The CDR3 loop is CASSEWTGPSGNTIYF. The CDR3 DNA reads TGTGCCAGCAGTGAATGGACAGGCCCCTCTGGAAACACCATATATTTT.

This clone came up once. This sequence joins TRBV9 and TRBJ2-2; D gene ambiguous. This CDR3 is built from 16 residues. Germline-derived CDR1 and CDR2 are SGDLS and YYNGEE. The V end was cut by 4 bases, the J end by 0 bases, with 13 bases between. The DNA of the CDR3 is TGTGCCAGCAGCCCTCTGGGCCCCGCGAACACCGGGGAGCTGTTTTTT. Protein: CASSPLGPANTGELFF.

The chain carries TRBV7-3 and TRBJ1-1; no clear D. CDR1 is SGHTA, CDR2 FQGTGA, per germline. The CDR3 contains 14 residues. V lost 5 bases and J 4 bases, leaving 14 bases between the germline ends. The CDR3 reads CASSRGGMFTEAFF. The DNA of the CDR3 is TGTGCCAGCAGCAGAGGTGGAATGTTCACTGAAGCTTTCTTT. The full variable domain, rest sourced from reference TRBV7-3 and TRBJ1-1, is GAGVSQTPSNKVTEKGKYVELRCDPISGHTALYWYRQSLGQGPEFLIYFQGTGAADDSGLPNDRFFAVRPEGSVSTLKIQRTERGDSAVYLCASSRGGMFTEAFFGQGTRLTVV.

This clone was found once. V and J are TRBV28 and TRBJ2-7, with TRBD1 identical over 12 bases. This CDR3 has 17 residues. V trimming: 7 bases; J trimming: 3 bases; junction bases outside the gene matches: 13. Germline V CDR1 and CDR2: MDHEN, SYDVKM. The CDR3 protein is CASNFRDRGLSSYEQYF. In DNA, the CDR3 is TGTGCCAGCAATTTCCGGGACAGGGGGCTTTCGAGCTACGAGCAGTACTTC. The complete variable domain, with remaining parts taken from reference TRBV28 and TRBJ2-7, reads DVKVTQSSRYLVKRTGEKVFLECVQDMDHENMFWYRQDPGLGLRLIYFSYDVKMKEKGDIPEGYSVSREKKERFSLILESASTNQTSMYLCASNFRDRGLSSYEQYFGPGTRLTVT.

Written as DNA, the CDR3 is TGTGCCAGCAGCTTAGGAAGTACAGGGGGAATGACTCAAGAGACCCAGTACTTC. It translates to CASSLGSTGGMTQETQYF. V is TRBV7-3 and J is TRBJ2-5, with 8 bases lining up with TRBD1. The CDR3 length is 18 residues. Germline V gene data show CDR1 as SGHTA and CDR2 as FQGTGA. V lost 2 bases and J lost 2; bases outside the gene matches: 13.

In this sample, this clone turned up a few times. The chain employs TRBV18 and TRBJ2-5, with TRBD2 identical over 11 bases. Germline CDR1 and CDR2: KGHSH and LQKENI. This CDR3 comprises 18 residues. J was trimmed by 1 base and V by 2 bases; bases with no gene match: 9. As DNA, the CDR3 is TGTGCCAGCTCACCATTAGCGGGAGGGCCTATTATCCAAGAGACCCAGTACTTC. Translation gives CASSPLAGGPIIQETQYF.

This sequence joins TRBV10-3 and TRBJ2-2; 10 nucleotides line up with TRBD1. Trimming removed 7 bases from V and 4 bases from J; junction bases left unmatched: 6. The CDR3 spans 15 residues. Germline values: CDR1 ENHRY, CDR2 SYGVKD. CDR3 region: CAIKPTGGPTGELFF. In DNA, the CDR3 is TGTGCCATCAAGCCGACAGGGGGCCCCACCGGGGAGCTGTTTTTT.

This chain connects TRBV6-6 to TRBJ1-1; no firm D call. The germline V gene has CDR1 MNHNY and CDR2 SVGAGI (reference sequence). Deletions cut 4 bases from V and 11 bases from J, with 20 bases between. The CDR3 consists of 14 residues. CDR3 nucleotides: TGTGCCAGCAGTTTGAGAGACCCGAGGTTACATGCTTTCTTT. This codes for CASSLRDPRLHAFF.

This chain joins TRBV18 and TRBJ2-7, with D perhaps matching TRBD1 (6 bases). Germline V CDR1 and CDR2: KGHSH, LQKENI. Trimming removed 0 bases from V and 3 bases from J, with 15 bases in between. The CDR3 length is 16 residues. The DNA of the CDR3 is TGTGCCAGCTCACCACCCTACAGGGTGGGTGTCTACGAGCAGTACTTC. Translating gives CASSPPYRVGVYEQYF. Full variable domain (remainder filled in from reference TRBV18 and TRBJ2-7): NAGVMQNPRHLVRRRGQEARLRCSPMKGHSHVYWYRQLPEEGLKFMVYLQKENIIDESGMPKERFSAEFPKEGPSILRIQQVVRGDSAAYFCASSPPYRVGVYEQYFGPGTRLTVT.